The 17 T cell receptor beta chains reported below all come from one sample, sequenced in a study of human T cells and chemical hapten exposure. Indicated time point: healthy volunteer bleed at 2 weeks. Whole blood that had not been fractionated was the source of extracted total RNA. TCRdb recomputed calls from the RACE reads with MiXCR, one row per CDR3 protein. This table holds tens of thousands of distinct CDR3 sequences, 7% to 8.5% found once. Input material: whole blood. The receptors were sampled from a human donor in good health. Some clones in this sample may be carry-over from other donors' samples.

This clonotype was counted at least ten times. The chain couples TRBV4-2 to TRBJ2-5; 10 bases align to TRBD1. Germline CDR1 is LGHNA and CDR2 is YNFKEQ. Trimming took 1 base from V and 2 from J; bases not matched to a gene: 4. The length of the CDR3 is 16 residues. The CDR3 sequence is CASSQVDRGAQETQYF. Written as DNA, the CDR3 is TGTGCCAGCAGCCAAGTGGACAGGGGGGCACAAGAGACCCAGTACTTC.

Comments on this clonotype: An end of the junction differs from the germline gene, which may be a read error. The genes are TRBV7-8 and TRBJ2-7; tentative D call: TRBD1 (7 bases). CDR3 size: 12 residues. Germline assignment: CDR1 SGHVS and CDR2 FQNEAQ. The CDR3 DNA is TGTGTCAGCAGCTCAGGGGGGTACGAGCAGTACTTC. Amino acids: CVSSSGGYEQYF.

This clonotype qualifies as medium-sized. The V gene is TRBV6-6, the J gene TRBJ2-3; the D gene could be TRBD1 or TRBD2 (6 bases each). Germline values: CDR1 MNHNY, CDR2 SVGAGI (reference sequence). The V end was cut by 2 bases, the J end by 3 bases, with 18 bases between. The CDR3 length is 17 residues. CDR3 DNA: TGTGCCAGCAGTTACAGCGGGTCCGGCAGGGGTACAGATACGCAGTATTTT. It encodes CASSYSGSGRGTDTQYF.

Comment on this clonotype: An end of the junction does not agree with germline; a read error may underlie this. The rearrangement links TRBV20-1 to TRBJ2-7, with unresolved D. This CDR3 has 13 amino acids. Germline-derived CDR1 and CDR2 are DFQATT and SNEGSKA (reference sequence). This CDR3 reads CSAHDGRSNEQYF. The CDR3 DNA is TGCAGTGCCCACGACGGTCGCTCCAACGAGCAGTACTTC.

This clonotype was found many times. This chain links TRBV6-1 with TRBJ2-7; the match to TRBD1 covers 7 bases. The trim removed 3 bases at V and 5 bases at J, leaving 10 bases unmatched. The CDR3 has 15 amino acids. The germline V gene encodes CDR1 MNHNS and CDR2 SASEGT. CDR3 nucleotide sequence: TGTGCCAGCAGTGATTTGACAGGGTACGGACACGAGCAGTACTTC. This sequence encodes CASSDLTGYGHEQYF.

This clonotype occurred many times. The chain employs TRBV27 and TRBJ2-7, with 15 bases aligning to TRBD2. Germline CDR1 MNHEY, CDR2 SMNVEV (reference sequence). V shed 4 bases, J shed 4 bases, and the junction held 8 bases outside the gene matches. CDR3 length: 17 residues. The CDR3 DNA reads TGTGCCAGCAGTTCGGGACTAGCGGGAGGTACAGCATACGAGCAGTACTTC. This codes for CASSSGLAGGTAYEQYF.

This clonotype is termed medium-sized (0.01 to 0.1%). The J gene is TRBJ2-3, the V gene TRBV6-4, with 12 bases aligning to TRBD2. The germline CDR1 and CDR2 sequences are MRHNA and SNTAGT. This CDR3 contains 14 residues. Trimming removed 3 bases from V and 5 bases from J; junction bases left unmatched: 0. DNA of the CDR3: TGTGCCAGCAGTGAGGGACTAGCGGGAGATACGCAGTATTTT. It yields the protein CASSEGLAGDTQYF.

The sample holds many counts of this clonotype. V gene TRBV7-9 combines with J gene TRBJ1-1; the match to TRBD1 covers 9 bases. V gave up 3 bases and J gave up 7 bases; unmatched junction bases: 9. This CDR3 has 15 amino acids. The germline gives CDR1 SEHNR, CDR2 FQNEAQ (reference sequence). CDR3 bases: TGTGCCAGCAGCTTTACAGGGGGCGCCGGGATTGAAGCTTTCTTT. This codes for CASSFTGGAGIEAFF.

There are a few counts of this clonotype. An end of the junction does not agree with germline; a read error may underlie this. The CDR3 loop reads CASRMRDRQDIYYGDTF. The DNA for the CDR3 is TGTGCCAGTCGAATGAGGGACAGGCAAGATATCTACTATGGCGACACCTTC. The rearrangement uses TRBV6-1 and TRBJ1-2, with 8 bases aligning to TRBD1. Looked up from germline, CDR1 is MNHNS and CDR2 is SASEGT. This CDR3 has 17 amino acids.

This chain uses TRBV12-5 with TRBJ2-3, with 10 bases fitting TRBD2. V lost 5 bases and J lost 0; bases outside the gene matches: 5. Germline values: CDR1 LGHNT, CDR2 FRNRAP. The CDR3 is made up of 16 amino acids. As DNA, the CDR3 is TGTGCTAGTGGTCCGGGACTAGCGAGTAGCACAGATACGCAGTATTTT. Amino acid sequence: CASGPGLASSTDTQYF.

This clonotype showed up many times. The V gene is TRBV18, the J gene TRBJ1-1; no clear D gene. The V gene lost 4 bases and the J gene lost 3 bases, with 9 bases spanning the gap. This CDR3 is built from 13 residues. From germline, CDR1 is KGHSH and CDR2 LQKENI. The CDR3, as DNA: TGTGCCAGCTCACGAACAAGAGACACTGAAGCTTTCTTT. It is translated as CASSRTRDTEAFF.

V is TRBV30 and J is TRBJ2-4; perhaps TRBD1 as D (5 bases). The V end was cut by 2 bases, the J end by 8 bases, with 13 bases between. CDR3 size: 13 residues. The V gene's germline CDR1 is GTSNPN and CDR2 SVGIG (reference sequence). The CDR3 is CAWSPQGWDIQYF. The CDR3 region has the DNA TGTGCCTGGAGTCCCCAGGGCTGGGACATTCAGTACTTC.

In its sample, this clonotype was seen many times. The rearrangement joins TRBV28 to TRBJ2-7, with TRBD1 identical over 8 bases. Germline CDR1 reads MDHEN; CDR2 reads SYDVKM. The CDR3 is 14 residues long. J was trimmed by 6 bases and V by 5 bases; bases with no gene match: 9. The CDR3 region is CASSVDRGRSEQYF. CDR3 nucleotides: TGTGCCAGCAGTGTAGACAGGGGTCGATCCGAGCAGTACTTC.

This chain links TRBV5-4 with TRBJ1-2, with 7 bases identical to TRBD1. V was pared by 4 bases and J by 8 bases, with 11 bases of the junction left unmatched. The CDR3 runs 14 residues. CDR1 and CDR2 (germline): SGHNT, YYREEE (reference sequence). CDR3 loop: CASSEPTGPRGYTF. The CDR3 nucleotides read TGTGCCAGCAGCGAACCGACAGGGCCGAGGGGCTACACCTTC.

The rearrangement joins TRBV5-1 to TRBJ2-7; 9 nucleotides agree with TRBD2. This CDR3 is 13 amino acids long. CDR1 is SGHRS and CDR2 is YFSETQ in the germline V gene. The trim removed 6 bases at V and 4 bases at J, leaving 5 bases unmatched. CDR3 sequence (DNA): TGCGCCAGCAAGGCTAGCGGGGAATACGAGCAGTACTTC. Translated, it gives CASKASGEYEQYF. The complete variable domain, with remaining parts taken from reference TRBV5-1 and TRBJ2-7, reads KAGVTQTPRYLIKTRGQQVTLSCSPISGHRSVSWYQQTPGQGLQFLFEYFSETQRNKGNFPGRFSGRQFSNSRSEMNVSTLELGDSALYLCASKASGEYEQYFGPGTRLTVT.

The sample holds many counts of this clonotype. The chain carries TRBV27 and TRBJ2-7, with 9 nucleotides matching TRBD1. The length of the CDR3 is 15 residues. Germline values: CDR1 MNHEY, CDR2 SMNVEV (reference sequence). V dropped 5 bases and J dropped 4; count of bases not matched to a gene: 9. The CDR3 sequence is CASSPDGTGRYEQYF. CDR3 nucleotides: TGTGCCAGCAGTCCGGACGGGACAGGGAGGTACGAGCAGTACTTC.

V usage is TRBV7-2 and J usage is TRBJ2-3, with D perhaps TRBD2 (6 bases). CDR3 length: 14 residues. The germline V gene encodes CDR1 SGHTA and CDR2 FQGNSA. Between the trimmed V and J ends, which lost 4 bases and 4 bases, there was a span of 12 bases. CDR3 sequence reads: CASSSGLRPDTQYF. CDR3 coding DNA: TGTGCCAGCAGCTCGGGACTTAGGCCAGATACGCAGTATTTT.